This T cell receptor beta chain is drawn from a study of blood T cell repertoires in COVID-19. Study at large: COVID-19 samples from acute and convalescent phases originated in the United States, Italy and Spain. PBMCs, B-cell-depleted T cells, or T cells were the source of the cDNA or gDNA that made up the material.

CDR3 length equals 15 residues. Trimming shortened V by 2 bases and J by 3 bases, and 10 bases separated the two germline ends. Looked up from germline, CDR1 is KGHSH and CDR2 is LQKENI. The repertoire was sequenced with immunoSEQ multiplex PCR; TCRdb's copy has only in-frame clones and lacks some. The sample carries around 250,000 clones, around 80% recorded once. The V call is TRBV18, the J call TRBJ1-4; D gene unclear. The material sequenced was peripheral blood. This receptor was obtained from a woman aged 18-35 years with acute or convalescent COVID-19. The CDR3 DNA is TGTGCCAGCTCACCAAATGCGGTGGCTAATGAAAAACTGTTTTTT. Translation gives CASSPNAVANEKLFF.